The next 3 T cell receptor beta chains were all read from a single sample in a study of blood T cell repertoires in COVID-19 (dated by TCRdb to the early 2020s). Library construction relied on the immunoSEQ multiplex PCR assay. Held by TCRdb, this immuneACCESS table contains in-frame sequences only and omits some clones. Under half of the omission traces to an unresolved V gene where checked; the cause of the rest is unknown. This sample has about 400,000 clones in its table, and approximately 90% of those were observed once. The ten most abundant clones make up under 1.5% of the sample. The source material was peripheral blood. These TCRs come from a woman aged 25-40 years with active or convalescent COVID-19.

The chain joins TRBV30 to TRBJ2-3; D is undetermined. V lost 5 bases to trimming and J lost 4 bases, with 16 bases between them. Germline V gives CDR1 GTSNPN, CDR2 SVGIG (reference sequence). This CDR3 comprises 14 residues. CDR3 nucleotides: TGTGCCTGGGAAAGAGGTAGTAAGGCAGATACGCAGTATTTT. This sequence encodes CAWERGSKADTQYF. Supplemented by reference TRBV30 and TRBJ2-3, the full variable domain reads SQTIHQWPATLVQPVGSPLSLECTVEGTSNPNLYWYRQAAGRGLQLLFYSVGIGQISSEVPQNLSASRPQDRQFILSSKKLLLSDSGFYLCAWERGSKADTQYFGPGTRLTVL.

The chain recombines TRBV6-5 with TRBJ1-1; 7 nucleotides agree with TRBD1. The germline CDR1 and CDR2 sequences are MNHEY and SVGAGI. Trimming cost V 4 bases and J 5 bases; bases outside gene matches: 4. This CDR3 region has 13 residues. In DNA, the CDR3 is TGTGCCAGCAGTTTGACAGGGCAGACTGAAGCTTTCTTT. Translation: CASSLTGQTEAFF.

The CDR3 DNA reads TGTGCCAGCAGCGTAGCGGGGGGCAGCCCCACCGAAGAGCAGTACTTC. This encodes CASSVAGGSPTEEQYF. The V call is TRBV9, the J call TRBJ2-7, with D possibly TRBD2 on 7 matching bases. CDR3 size: 16 residues. The germline CDR1 and CDR2 sequences are SGDLS and YYNGEE. The ends were cut back, 0 bases at V and 7 bases at J, with 20 bases in the middle.